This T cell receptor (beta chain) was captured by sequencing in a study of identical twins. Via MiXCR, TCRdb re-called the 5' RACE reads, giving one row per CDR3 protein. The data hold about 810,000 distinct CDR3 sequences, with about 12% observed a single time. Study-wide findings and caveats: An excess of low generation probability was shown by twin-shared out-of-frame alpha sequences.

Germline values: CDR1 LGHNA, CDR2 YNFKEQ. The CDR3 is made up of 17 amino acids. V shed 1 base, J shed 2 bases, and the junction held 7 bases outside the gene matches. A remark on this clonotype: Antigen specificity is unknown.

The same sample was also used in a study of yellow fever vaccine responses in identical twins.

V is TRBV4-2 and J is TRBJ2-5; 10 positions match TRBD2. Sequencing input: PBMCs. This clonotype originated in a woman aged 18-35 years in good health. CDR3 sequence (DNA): TGTGCCAGCAGCCAAGGACAGGGGACTAGCGCACAAGAGACCCAGTACTTC. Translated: CASSQGQGTSAQETQYF.